A single sample gave rise to the 6 T cell receptor beta chains below, sequenced in a study of blood T cell repertoires in COVID-19. Data came from immunoSEQ multiplex PCR; TCRdb stores just in-frame clones and leaves some out. The sample lists about 200,000 clones, about 86% seen once, with approximately 0.75% in the top ten. Specimen: peripheral blood. The receptor set was obtained from a woman aged 70-85 years with acute or convalescent COVID-19.

The chain couples TRBV9 to TRBJ1-4; the match to TRBD1 covers 9 bases. The V gene's germline CDR1 is SGDLS and CDR2 YYNGEE. The CDR3 spans 15 residues. Unmatched junction bases numbered 5, after V lost 0 bases and J lost 8 bases. As DNA, the CDR3 is TGTGCCAGCAGCGTAGCGGGACAGGGTGGAGAAAAACTGTTTTTT. Translation gives CASSVAGQGGEKLFF.

The chain is built from TRBV27 and TRBJ1-1; TRBD1 matches 7 bases. The CDR3 runs 13 residues. V lost 5 bases and J lost 8; bases outside the gene matches: 8. Per germline, CDR1 MNHEY and CDR2 SMNVEV (reference sequence). This chain's CDR3 is CASSPRQGKEAFF. The CDR3 nucleotides read TGTGCCAGCAGTCCTCGACAGGGCAAAGAAGCTTTCTTT.

The CDR3: CASSGDRGRSGNYGYTF. CDR3 nucleotides: TGTGCCAGCAGCGGGGACAGGGGGCGAAGTGGGAACTATGGCTACACCTTC. The chain recombines TRBV7-9 with TRBJ1-2; 12 nucleotides match TRBD1. V shed 5 bases, J shed 2 bases, and the junction held 9 bases outside the gene matches. The length of the CDR3 is 17 residues. Looked up from germline, CDR1 is SEHNR and CDR2 is FQNEAQ (reference sequence).

The DNA for the CDR3 is TGTGCCACCTTGGACAGGGCTGGAAACACCATATATTTT. Translation: CATLDRAGNTIYF. The J gene is TRBJ1-3, the V gene TRBV19; 8 positions agree with TRBD1. The CDR3 totals 13 residues. V was clipped by 10 bases and J by 2 bases; unmatched bases: 4. Germline CDR1 is LNHDA and CDR2 is SQIVND (reference sequence).

This clone has just a few counts. The rearrangement joins TRBV24-1 to TRBJ2-3; no reliable D call. The CDR3 spans 13 residues. CDR1 is KGHDR, CDR2 SFDVKD, per germline. The germline V and J ends were trimmed by 2 bases and 0 bases, with 2 bases remaining between them. The CDR3 DNA follows: TGTGCCACCAGTGATTCTAGCACAGATACGCAGTATTTT. Amino acid sequence: CATSDSSTDTQYF.

This clone was seen only once. For the CDR3, the DNA is TGTGCCAGCTCACCAGGTGGCATCTCTGGAAACACCATATATTTT. Translating it yields CASSPGGISGNTIYF. V is TRBV18 and J is TRBJ1-3; no clear D gene. V lost 2 bases to trimming and J lost 0 bases, with 8 bases between them. The CDR3 is 15 amino acids. Germline CDR1 reads KGHSH; CDR2 reads LQKENI. Full variable domain (outside the CDR3, taken from reference TRBV18 and TRBJ1-3): NAGVMQNPRHLVRRRGQEARLRCSPMKGHSHVYWYRQLPEEGLKFMVYLQKENIIDESGMPKERFSAEFPKEGPSILRIQQVVRGDSAAYFCASSPGGISGNTIYFGEGSWLTVV.